The 6 T cell receptor beta chains reported below all come from one sample, sequenced in a study of cytomegalovirus exposure and HLA in healthy donors. PCR used 60 Vbeta primers and 13 Jbeta primers. Using immunoSEQ multiplex PCR, the repertoire was profiled, and TCRdb retains in-frame clones only, with some absent. The sample holds about 130,000 clones, around 76% seen once. Sequencing input: PBMCs. The receptors were sampled from a woman in her forties or fifties in good health and CMV-seronegative.

CDR3: CASSFQQIAGGYNEQFF. The CDR3 DNA follows: TGTGCCAGCAGTTTCCAACAAATAGCGGGAGGGTACAATGAGCAGTTCTTC. The J gene is TRBJ2-1, the V gene TRBV27; 11 bases are shared with TRBD2. Looked up from germline, CDR1 is MNHEY and CDR2 is SMNVEV (reference sequence). Trimming removed 3 bases from V and 4 bases from J; junction bases left unmatched: 8. CDR3 length equals 17 residues.

Written as DNA, the CDR3 is TGTGCCAGCAGCCTTGGGACTAGCGGGATCTACGAGCAGTACTTC. Protein: CASSLGTSGIYEQYF. V is TRBV9 and J is TRBJ2-7, with 13 bases that match TRBD2. Germline CDR1 is SGDLS and CDR2 is YYNGEE. V shed 4 bases, J shed 3 bases, and the junction held 4 bases outside the gene matches. This CDR3 region has 15 residues. The full variable domain, with the rest looked up from reference TRBV9 and TRBJ2-7, is DSGVTQTPKHLITATGQRVTLRCSPRSGDLSVYWYQQSLDQGLQFLIQYYNGEERAKGNILERFSAQQFPDLHSELNLSSLELGDSALYFCASSLGTSGIYEQYFGPGTRLTVT.

The V call is TRBV27, the J call TRBJ1-3; a weak D match, TRBD1 (6 bases). Germline CDR1 reads MNHEY; CDR2 reads SMNVEV (reference sequence). Trimming cost V 5 bases and J 0 bases, with 23 bases left between them. The CDR3 covers 19 residues. CDR3 sequence: CASSRLLTGSLPSGNTIYF. For the CDR3, the DNA is TGTGCCAGCAGTCGTCTACTCACAGGGTCGCTTCCCTCTGGAAACACCATATATTTT.

The gene calls are TRBV4-2 and TRBJ2-7; 11 bases align to TRBD2. Germline V lookup: CDR1 LGHNA, CDR2 YNFKEQ. With V trimmed by 3 bases and J by 3 bases, 7 bases remained unmatched. This CDR3 spans 16 amino acids. CDR3 sequence: CASSHTSGGFFYEQYF. CDR3 DNA: TGTGCCAGCAGCCATACTAGCGGGGGATTCTTCTACGAGCAGTACTTC.

Only a few counts were recorded for this clone. The rearrangement links TRBV12-5 to TRBJ1-1; 7 nucleotides agree with TRBD1. There are 14 residues in the CDR3. From germline, CDR1 is LGHNT and CDR2 FRNRAP. With V trimmed by 5 bases and J by 3 bases, 6 bases remained unmatched. The CDR3 is CASGAGQRDTEAFF. The CDR3 coding sequence is TGTGCTAGTGGTGCGGGACAGCGGGACACTGAAGCTTTCTTT.

The chain employs TRBV6-5 and TRBJ1-3; 7 bases are a match to TRBD1. The CDR3 has 14 amino acids. Germline loops: CDR1 MNHEY, CDR2 SVGAGI. V shed 4 bases and J 2 bases; nucleotides not matched to a gene: 2. CDR3 region: CASSSQGTGNTIYF. The CDR3 DNA sequence: TGTGCCAGCAGTTCACAGGGGACTGGAAACACCATATATTTT.